These T cell receptor beta chains were read from a single sample in a study of blood T cells in healthy people across ages. TCRdb re-called the 5' RACE reads with MiXCR, one entry per CDR3 protein. Of about 1.4 million distinct CDR3 sequences in the sample, around 55% were seen once. Specimen: blood. The receptors stem from a man aged 18 to 30 in good health. The CDR3 runs from the conserved cysteine through the conserved F or W. The D gene is left open where the match is weak. Rows give clone size only sometimes, using once, few, many, or a class for an expanded clone.

- | TRBJ2-7 | - | TRBV10-3 | TGTGCCATCATGGAGGGACGGGGCGCCTACGAGCAGTACTTC | CAIMEGRGAYEQYF
TRBD1 | TRBJ1-2 | - | TRBV6-5 | TGTGCCAGCAGTTACTCTAGGACAGGAGGTTCAAGGGGAGGCTACACCTTC | CASSYSRTGGSRGGYTF
- | TRBJ2-1 | - | TRBV24-1 | TGTGCCACCAGTGACGGGGGCCGCTCGGATGAGCAGTTCTTC | CATSDGGRSDEQFF
- | TRBJ2-7 | - | TRBV4-1 | TGCGCCAGCAGCCAGACATGGGGGCTCGAGCAGTACTTC | CASSQTWGLEQYF
- | TRBJ1-1 | - | TRBV20-1 | TGCAGTGCTCGAATAAACACTGAAGCTTTCTTT | CSARINTEAFF
- | TRBJ1-1 | - | TRBV29-1 | TGCAGCGGGTACAGCACTGAAGCTTTCTTT | CSGYSTEAFF
TRBD1 | TRBJ2-7 | - | TRBV5-1 | TGCGCCAGCGCCGCTGGGACAGCGAGCTCCTACGAGCAGTACTTC | CASAAGTASSYEQYF
- | TRBJ2-7 | - | TRBV10-3 | TGTGCCATCAGTCCCGAAATTGGACAAACGCTTAGAATGGAGGCCCAGTACTTC | CAISPEIGQTLRMEAQYF
- | TRBJ1-5 | - | TRBV7-2 | TGTGCCAGCAGCCCCCGCCCCGGGGGTCAGCCCCAGCATTTT | CASSPRPGGQPQHF
- | TRBJ2-7 | - | TRBV20-1 | TGCAGTTCAAGGGGAACCGAGCAGTACTTC | CSSRGTEQYF
- | TRBJ2-7 | - | TRBV7-2 | TGTGCCAGCAGCTGGGCAGATCAGTACGAGCAGTACTTC | CASSWADQYEQYF
TRBD1 | TRBJ2-7 | - | TRBV28 | TGTGCCAGCAGCCCCTTGGACAGGGGACGCTACGAGCAGTACTTC | CASSPLDRGRYEQYF
- | TRBJ2-4 | - | TRBV6-5 | TGTGCCAGCAGTTATCAGGGGAGTACTACCGGGATAGAGCAGTACTTC | CASSYQGSTTGIEQYF
- | TRBJ1-1 | - | TRBV10-3 | TGTGCCGGGGTTGGCTCCGGAACTGAAGCTTTCTTT | CAGVGSGTEAFF
TRBD1 | TRBJ1-6 | - | TRBV5-1 | TGCGCCAGCAGCCGTGGGACAGGGGAAAATTCACCCCTCCACTTT | CASSRGTGENSPLHF
TRBD1 | TRBJ2-5 | once | TRBV6-1 | TGTGCCAGCAGTGAGCCGCCGCCGACAGGGGTATTTGGGAAGACCCAGTACTTC | CASSEPPPTGVFGKTQYF
- | TRBJ2-1 | - | TRBV4-2 | TGTGCCAGCAGGTCAGAGATCCCGCATGAGCAGTTCTTC | CASRSEIPHEQFF
- | TRBJ1-2 | - | TRBV28 | TGTGCCAGCAGTCCACAGAGACCTACCTTTGTAGGCTACACCTTC | CASSPQRPTFVGYTF
TRBD1 | TRBJ1-1 | - | TRBV6-1 | TGTGCCAGCAGTGTAACGGACAGGGCCGGCTCACAAGCTTTCTTT | CASSVTDRAGSQAFF
- | TRBJ2-7 | few | TRBV29-1 | TGCAGCGTTCGGACGCAGAGGAAGGGCGAGCAGTACTTC | CSVRTQRKGEQYF
TRBD2 | TRBJ2-7 | few | TRBV25-1 | TGTGCCAGCAGTGAATACGGGCTGGCTAGCGGGAGCTACGAGCAGTACTTC | CASSEYGLASGSYEQYF
TRBD1 | TRBJ2-1 | many | TRBV7-9 | TGTGCCAGCAGCGGACAGGGGGGTTTGTGGCAGTTCTTC | CASSGQGGLWQFF
- | TRBJ2-2 | - | TRBV7-6 | TGTGCCAGCAGCTTAGCGCTCGAGGCCGGGGAGCTGTTTTTT | CASSLALEAGELFF
- | TRBJ1-2 | once | TRBV6-5 | TGTGCCAGCAGGGCCAATTTACGGAAATTGTCCTATGGCTACACCTTC | CASRANLRKLSYGYTF
TRBD2 | TRBJ2-3 | - | TRBV12-3/TRBV12-4 | TGTGCCAGCAGTTTCCCGACTAGCGTGAGAGCAGATACGCAGTATTTT | CASSFPTSVRADTQYF
- | TRBJ1-1 | - | TRBV4-1 | TGCGCCAGCAGCCAATACAGGGAGTTGTGGCCGAACACTGAAGCTTTCTTT | CASSQYRELWPNTEAFF
TRBD1 | TRBJ2-3 | - | TRBV18 | TGTGCCAGCTCACCCAGGACAGGGGGCGGCCCAGATACGCAGTATTTT | CASSPRTGGGPDTQYF
TRBD2 | TRBJ2-3 | - | TRBV7-2 | TGTGCCAGCAGCTTAGTGACTAGCGGTGGGGATACGCAGTATTTT | CASSLVTSGGDTQYF
TRBD2 | TRBJ2-3 | many | TRBV7-6 | TGTGCCAGCAGCTTAGCAGCGGGGCCCACAGATACGCAGTATTTT | CASSLAAGPTDTQYF